The rows below give T cell receptor beta chains drawn from one sample of a study of OX40 agonist ivuxolimab in advanced cancers. TCRdb's copy holds only in-frame clones and misses some; the assay was immunoSEQ multiplex PCR. The sample has 65,000 to 95,000 clones, approximately 89% seen once. Sequencing was performed on CD4+ or CD8+ T cells sorted from blood, taken in a trial of the OX40 agonist ivuxolimab. These receptors originate from an adult with an advanced solid tumor such as melanoma, head and neck, liver or kidney cancer. Both conserved end residues are part of each CDR3. D genes are given only for firm matches. Expanded clones are given a class, and other clones once, few, many or no size at all.

>.|TRBV6-1|.|TRBJ1-1
TGTGCCAGCTCTGAGGGGACTGAAGCTTTCTTT
CASSEGTEAFF
>.|TRBV5-4|.|TRBJ1-1
TGTGCCAGCAGCTTGGACAGGCCAACTGAAGCTTTCTTT
CASSLDRPTEAFF
>.|TRBV11-2|.|TRBJ2-7
TGTGCCAGCAGCTTAGCCCGGGCAGGGGGGGGCTCCTACGAGCAGTACTTC
CASSLARAGGGSYEQYF
>.|TRBV10-2|.|TRBJ1-2
TGCGCCAGCAGTGAGTCAGTTAACTATGGCTACACCTTC
CASSESVNYGYTF
>once|TRBV9|.|TRBJ1-2
TGTGCCAGCAGCTCAGAAGGGAGGGCAGGCTCTAACTATGGCTACACCTTC
CASSSEGRAGSNYGYTF
>.|TRBV19|.|TRBJ2-3
TGTGCCAGTGGGTGGGGACCCAAAGGGGCGGCGCAGTATTTT
CASGWGPKGAAQYF
>.|TRBV6-6|TRBD1|TRBJ1-4
TGTGCCAGCAGATCCAGGGGGATGGGCGAAAAACTGTTTTTT
CASRSRGMGEKLFF
>.|TRBV4-2|.|TRBJ2-5
TGTGCCAGCAGCCCAGGGGGGAGCGCACAAGAGACCCAGTACTTC
CASSPGGSAQETQYF
>.|TRBV5-4|TRBD2|TRBJ2-7
TGTGCCAGCAGCTTGGGTACGGGAGGGAGGGTTGCGACCTACGAGCAGTACTTC
CASSLGTGGRVATYEQYF
>.|TRBV2|TRBD1|TRBJ1-4
TGTGCCAGCAGTTCCGAGACAGGGGGGGAAAAACTGTTTTTT
CASSSETGGEKLFF
>.|TRBV15|TRBD1|TRBJ1-2
TGTGCCACCAGCTTAGGGGGCGCAGGCGACTATGGCTACACCTTC
CATSLGGAGDYGYTF
>.|TRBV19|TRBD2|TRBJ2-3
TGTGCCAGTAGTACTCAACAAGGACTAGCGGGGGGAGATACGCAGTATTTT
CASSTQQGLAGGDTQYF
>.|TRBV5-6|.|TRBJ2-7
TGTGCCAGCAGAAAGACCGGCAGTGATTACGAGCAGTACTTC
CASRKTGSDYEQYF
>.|TRBV9|TRBD1|TRBJ1-1
TGTGCCAGCAGCGTAGACGGACAGGGGATGGGGACTGAAGCTTTCTTT
CASSVDGQGMGTEAFF
>.|TRBV10-2|.|TRBJ2-7
TGCGCCAGCAGTGGGGAGATCTCCTACGAGCAGTACTTC
CASSGEISYEQYF
>.|TRBV19|.|TRBJ2-7
TGTGCCAGTAGTTACAGGGAGGCGGCCGAGCAGTACTTC
CASSYREAAEQYF
>.|TRBV6-1|.|TRBJ1-1
TGTGCCAGCAGTGAACTTGGGGCTACGATCACTGAAGCTTTCTTT
CASSELGATITEAFF
>.|TRBV5-1|.|TRBJ1-2
TGCGCCAGCAGCTTCCCCGGACGGCGGAATGGCTACACCTTC
CASSFPGRRNGYTF
>.|TRBV5-1|.|TRBJ1-1
TGCGCCAGCAGCTTGGTGACCGACACTGAAGCTTTCTTT
CASSLVTDTEAFF
>.|TRBV5-1|.|TRBJ1-4
TGCGCCAGCAGCTTAAATACAGCAACTAATGAAAAACTGTTTTTT
CASSLNTATNEKLFF
>.|TRBV4-1|.|TRBJ2-7
TGCGCCAGCAGCCAAGATCTGGCAGGGACCTACGAGCAGTACTTC
CASSQDLAGTYEQYF
>.|TRBV5-6|.|TRBJ1-5
TGTGCCAGCAGCTTGGTATCCTTTTTGGACCACAATCAGCCCCAGCATTTT
CASSLVSFLDHNQPQHF
>once|TRBV5-4|TRBD1|TRBJ2-3
TGTGCCAGCAGCACGGCAGGGGGCGATCCGCCAAAGTATTTT
CASSTAGGDPPKYF
>.|TRBV19|.|TRBJ2-6
TGTGCCAGTAGTACGGTCAGGGGAGGGACTGGGGCCAACGTCCTGACTTTC
CASSTVRGGTGANVLTF
>.|TRBV5-1|.|TRBJ1-2
TGCGCCAGCACCTTGATCGCAGGGGACTATGGCTACACCTTC
CASTLIAGDYGYTF
>.|TRBV11-2|.|TRBJ2-1
TGTGCCAGCAGCTTCTCGACCTTGACTGTCGCTGGGTTCTTC
CASSFSTLTVAGFF
>.|TRBV6-5|TRBD1|TRBJ1-2
TGTGCCAGCAGTTGGGCCCCGACAGGGGCGATCCCTGGCTACACCTTC
CASSWAPTGAIPGYTF
>once|TRBV7-9|TRBD2|TRBJ2-1
TGTGCCAGCAGCTTTTTAGGGACTAGCGGGAGTCCTGTCCGGGAGCAGTTCTTC
CASSFLGTSGSPVREQFF
>.|TRBV4-2|TRBD1|TRBJ2-2
TGTGCCAGCAGCCACCCCGAGACAGGGGTCACCGGGGAGCTGTTTTTT
CASSHPETGVTGELFF
>.|TRBV4-1|TRBD2|TRBJ2-7
TGCGCCAGCAGCCAAGATATGAAGGGGTTTAGCGGGAGGGGATTC
CASSQDMKGFSGRGF
>.|TRBV6-7|.|TRBJ2-1
TGTGCCAGCAGTTATAGTAGAGGCGGGGACCAACACAATGAGCAGTTCTTC
CASSYSRGGDQHNEQFF
>.|TRBV7-9|.|TRBJ2-6
TGTGCCAGCAGCTTAGGGCGGCTCCATCTTTCTTCTGGGGCCAACGTCCTGACTTTC
CASSLGRLHLSSGANVLTF
>.|TRBV6-5|TRBD1|TRBJ1-2
TGTGCCAGCGGAGAGAGACAGGGTTCTAACTATGGCTACACCTTC
CASGERQGSNYGYTF
>.|TRBV4-2|.|TRBJ2-6
TGTGCCAGCAGCCAGAATCAGGGTTCTGGGGCCAACGTCCTGACTTTC
CASSQNQGSGANVLTF
>few|TRBV6-1|.|TRBJ2-2
TGTGCCAGCAGTGACCATTGGGTGACCGGGGAGCTGTTTTTT
CASSDHWVTGELFF
>.|TRBV14|TRBD1|TRBJ2-3
TGTGCCAGCAGCCAAGTCGCAGGGACAGGGGTTACAGATACGCAGTATTTT
CASSQVAGTGVTDTQYF
>.|TRBV5-1|TRBD1|TRBJ2-7
TGCGCCAGCAGCCAATTCGGGGGACAGGGAGTTGGGGAAGCGTACGAGCAGTACTTC
CASSQFGGQGVGEAYEQYF
>.|TRBV7-2|TRBD2|TRBJ2-1
TGTGCCAGCAGCCTACACCGCGGGGGCTACAATGAGCAGTTCTTC
CASSLHRGGYNEQFF
>.|TRBV5-1|.|TRBJ1-4
TGCGCCAGCAGCTTGGAAGGGGCGTTGTATGAAAAACTGTTTTTT
CASSLEGALYEKLFF
>.|TRBV5-4|TRBD1|TRBJ1-5
TGTGCCAGCAGCCCGGACAGGAGCAATCAGCCCCAGCATTTT
CASSPDRSNQPQHF
>.|TRBV11-3|.|TRBJ2-7
TGTGCCAGCAGCCACTTGACAGGATTCCCTTTCTACGAGCAGTACTTC
CASSHLTGFPFYEQYF
>.|TRBV11-2|.|TRBJ2-7
TGTGCCAGTGGTCCCGGGTCTTCGCGATCCAGATACGAGCAGTACTTC
CASGPGSSRSRYEQYF
>.|TRBV28|.|TRBJ1-5
TGTGCCAGCAGTTTAATGCCTGGGGGGAATCAGCCCCAGCATTTT
CASSLMPGGNQPQHF
>.|TRBV7-8|TRBD2|TRBJ2-7
TGTGCCAGCAGCTTAGGACTAGCGGGGGAAGAGCAGTACTTC
CASSLGLAGEEQYF
>.|TRBV2|TRBD1|TRBJ1-5
TGTGCCAGCAGTGAGGGGCAGGGGGCTCAGCCCCAGCATTTT
CASSEGQGAQPQHF
>.|TRBV30|.|TRBJ1-1
TGTGCCTGGAGTGACGGACGAAAGAACACTGAAGCTTTCTTT
CAWSDGRKNTEAFF
>.|TRBV6-1|.|TRBJ2-7
TGTGCCAGCAGCGCCGCGGACGGCACCTACGAGCAGTACTTC
CASSAADGTYEQYF
>.|TRBV4-1|TRBD2|TRBJ2-5
TGCGCCAGCAGCCAAACCGGGACTAGCGGGAGGAGATCCCACATTACATACTTC
CASSQTGTSGRRSHITYF